This T cell receptor beta chain was recovered during a study of cytotoxic CD8 clonotypes in ibrutinib-treated CLL. Study in general: After a median around 11 months on treatment (6 to 36), response samples were drawn. Samples had a mean of around 260,000 productive templates and almost 95,000 productive rearrangements.

General study results and limits: Public clonotypes proved infrequent, and on treatment they shrank or remained steady.

About this clone itself: Its cognate antigen is unknown.

Cryopreserved PBMCs yielded around 2.1 micrograms of genomic DNA for TCR beta libraries. This CDR3 is 12 amino acids long. Per germline, CDR1 SQVTM and CDR2 ANQGSEA. The V and J ends lost 6 bases and 6 bases, in that order; junction bases with no gene match: 4. Assay: immunoSEQ multiplex PCR; the TCRdb copy retains only in-frame clones and omits some. Seen here are roughly 110,000 clones, approximately 58% observed once, and the top ten hold 30% to 45%. The sequence was collected from a human donor with chronic lymphocytic leukemia. This chain links TRBV29-1 with TRBJ2-2; 7 bases match TRBD1. Specimen: PBMCs, collected after 24 months of ibrutinib treatment. The CDR3 is CSVETGPGELFF. CDR3 nucleotides: TGCAGCGTGGAGACAGGGCCCGGGGAGCTGTTTTTT.